This T cell receptor beta chain comes out of a study of blood T cell repertoires in COVID-19. Study-level information: From the United States, Italy and Spain came samples of acute and convalescent COVID-19. T cells, B-cell-depleted T cells, or PBMCs provided the cDNA or gDNA that served as material.

The Seattle patients joined while their infection was active and were tracked longitudinally afterward. There are 12 residues in the CDR3. Per the germline V gene, CDR1 is MNHEY and CDR2 is SVGEGT. The germline V and J ends were trimmed by 4 bases and 6 bases, with 10 bases remaining between them. The authors' processing: For nucleated cells, counts were estimated from reference gene primer amplification. TCRdb's table, derived via immunoSEQ multiplex PCR, lists solely in-frame clones and lacks some. From that table come the V and J calls and clone size; the DNA was used to work out D and trimming. The profile covers about 62,000 clones, with around 91% appearing a single time and approximately 20% taken by the ten largest.

Sequenced: peripheral blood. The chain carries TRBV6-2 or TRBV6-3 and TRBJ2-7; D perhaps matches TRBD2 (5 bases). This TCR came from a woman aged 55-70 years with COVID-19, enrolled during active disease. CDR3 coding DNA: TGTGCCAGCAGTTGGACTGGGGTCGAGCAGTACTTC. This gives the protein CASSWTGVEQYF.